The table lists the clone carrying this T cell receptor beta chain with a few counts. Its antigen is unknown. A single record per CDR3 protein comes from TCRdb applying MiXCR to the RT-PCR reads. The profile shows about 500,000 distinct CDR3 sequences, 10% to 15% of them singletons. CDR1 is LGHNT and CDR2 is FRNRAP in the germline V gene. Trimming at V came to 5 bases and at J to 4 bases, leaving 8 bases not matched to a gene. CDR3 size: 17 residues. These data belong to a study of response to subunit inactivated influenza vaccine. Whole-study results and caveats: Every seasonal influenza vaccination brings in few new T cells, the authors suggested.

The material was PBMCs from blood, obtained 35 to 45 days after vaccination. The V gene is TRBV12-5, the J gene TRBJ2-1, with 13 bases fitting TRBD2. The clonotype was recovered from a man aged 50-60 years who received an inactivated influenza vaccine. The CDR3 DNA reads TGTGCTAGTGGTCCCGGGTCGACTAGCGGGAGGTACAATGAGCAGTTCTTC. Translation: CASGPGSTSGRYNEQFF.